This TCR beta chain was profiled in a study of OX40 agonist ivuxolimab in advanced cancers. Background on the study: Ivuxolimab was delivered to patients intravenously every 2 weeks at doses spanning 0.01 to 10 mg/kg. Therapy given before enrollment (anti-PD-1, anti-PD-L1 or anti-CTLA-4) was allowed, and approximately 40% had some.

As concerns this clone: Its target is not known.

Findings and caveats of the study: No determination was made of the antigen specificity of the expanded peripheral T cells.

The CDR3 has 15 amino acids. The V and J ends lost 5 bases and 2 bases respectively, with 15 bases between them. Germline V gene sequence: CDR1 SGHNT, CDR2 YENEEA. The data were produced by immunoSEQ multiplex PCR, yet TCRdb's version contains in-frame clones alone and is incomplete. Found here are roughly 60,000 clones, roughly 88% of them singletons; the top ten hold approximately 2.6%. This receptor was identified in an adult with an advanced solid tumor such as melanoma, head and neck, liver or kidney cancer. The chain has TRBV11-3 and TRBJ2-5; D not resolved. This sample comprised CD4+ or CD8+ T cells sorted from blood, obtained in a trial of the OX40 agonist ivuxolimab. The CDR3 DNA follows: TGTGCCAGCAGCCTCAGTTTCACCGCGCAAGAGACCCAGTACTTC. Translating gives CASSLSFTAQETQYF.